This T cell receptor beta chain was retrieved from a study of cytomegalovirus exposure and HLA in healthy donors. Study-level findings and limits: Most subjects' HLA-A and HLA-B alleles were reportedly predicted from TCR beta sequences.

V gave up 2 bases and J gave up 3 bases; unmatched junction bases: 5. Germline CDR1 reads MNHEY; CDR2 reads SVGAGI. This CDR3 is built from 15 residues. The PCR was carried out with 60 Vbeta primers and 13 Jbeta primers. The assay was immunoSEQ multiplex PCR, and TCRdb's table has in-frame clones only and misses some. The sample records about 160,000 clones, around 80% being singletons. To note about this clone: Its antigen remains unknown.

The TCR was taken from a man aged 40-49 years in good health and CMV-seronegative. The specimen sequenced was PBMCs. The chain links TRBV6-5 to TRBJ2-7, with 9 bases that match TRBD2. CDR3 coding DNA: TGTGCCAGCAGTTACAACGAGCGGGGGGACTACGAGCAGTACTTC. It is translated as CASSYNERGDYEQYF.